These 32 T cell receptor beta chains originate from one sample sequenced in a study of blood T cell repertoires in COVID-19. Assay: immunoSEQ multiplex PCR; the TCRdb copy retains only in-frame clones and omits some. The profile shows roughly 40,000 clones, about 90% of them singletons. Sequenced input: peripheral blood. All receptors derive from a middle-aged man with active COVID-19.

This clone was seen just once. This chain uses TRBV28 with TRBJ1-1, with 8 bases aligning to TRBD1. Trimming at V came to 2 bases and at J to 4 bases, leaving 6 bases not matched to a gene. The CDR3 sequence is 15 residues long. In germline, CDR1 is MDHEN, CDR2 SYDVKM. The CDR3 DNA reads TGTGCCAGCAGTTTACGGACAGGGCGGATCACTGAAGCTTTCTTT. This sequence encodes CASSLRTGRITEAFF.

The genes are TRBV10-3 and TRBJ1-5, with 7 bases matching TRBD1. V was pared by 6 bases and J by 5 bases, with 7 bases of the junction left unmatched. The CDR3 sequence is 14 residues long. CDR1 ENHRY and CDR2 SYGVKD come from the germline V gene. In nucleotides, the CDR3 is TGTGCCATCAGCCCGGCAGGGGGTGATCAGCCCCAGCATTTT. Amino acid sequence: CAISPAGGDQPQHF.

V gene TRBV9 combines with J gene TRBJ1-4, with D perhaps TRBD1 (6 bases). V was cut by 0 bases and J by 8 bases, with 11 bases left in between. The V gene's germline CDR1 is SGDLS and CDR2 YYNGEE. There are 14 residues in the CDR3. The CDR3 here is CASSVGGGEEKLFF. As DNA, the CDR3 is TGTGCCAGCAGCGTAGGAGGGGGGGAAGAAAAACTGTTTTTT.

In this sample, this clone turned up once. This CDR3 reads CASSRGRGSYNEQFF. The DNA of the CDR3 is TGTGCCAGCAGCCGTGGGAGAGGATCCTACAATGAGCAGTTCTTC. The rearrangement uses TRBV9 and TRBJ2-1; tentative D call: TRBD2 (5 bases). Deletions cut 4 bases from V and 1 base from J, with 12 bases between. The CDR3 has 15 amino acids. Germline assignment: CDR1 SGDLS and CDR2 YYNGEE.

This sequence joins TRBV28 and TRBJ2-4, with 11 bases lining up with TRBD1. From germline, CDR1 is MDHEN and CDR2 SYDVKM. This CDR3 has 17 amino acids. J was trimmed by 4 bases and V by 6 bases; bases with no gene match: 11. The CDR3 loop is CASSIGGQGVGKNIQYF. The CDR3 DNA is TGTGCCAGCAGCATTGGGGGACAGGGGGTTGGTAAAAACATTCAGTACTTC.

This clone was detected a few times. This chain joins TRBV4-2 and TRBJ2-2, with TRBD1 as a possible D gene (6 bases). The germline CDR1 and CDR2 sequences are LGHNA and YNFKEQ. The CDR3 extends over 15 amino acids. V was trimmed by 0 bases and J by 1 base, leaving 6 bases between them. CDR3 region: CASSQETGNTGELFF. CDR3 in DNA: TGTGCCAGCAGCCAAGAGACAGGGAACACCGGGGAGCTGTTTTTT.

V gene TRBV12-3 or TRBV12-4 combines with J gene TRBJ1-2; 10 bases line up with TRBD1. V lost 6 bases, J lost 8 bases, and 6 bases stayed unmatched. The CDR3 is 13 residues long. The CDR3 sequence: CASSPTGGDGYTF. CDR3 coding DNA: TGTGCCAGCAGCCCGACAGGGGGCGACGGCTACACCTTC.

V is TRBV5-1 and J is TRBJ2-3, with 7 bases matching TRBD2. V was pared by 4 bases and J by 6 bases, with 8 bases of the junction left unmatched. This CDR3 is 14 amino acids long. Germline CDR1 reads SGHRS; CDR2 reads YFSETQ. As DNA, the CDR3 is TGCGCCAGCAGCCCCTCCCTAGCGGTGGATACGCAGTATTTT. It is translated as CASSPSLAVDTQYF.

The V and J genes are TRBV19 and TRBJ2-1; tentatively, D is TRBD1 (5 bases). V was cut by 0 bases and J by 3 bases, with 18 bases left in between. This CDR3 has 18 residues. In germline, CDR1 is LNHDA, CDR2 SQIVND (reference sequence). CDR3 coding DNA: TGTGCCAGTAGTATAGATCTATCCCCCAGGGATATCTACAATGAGCAGTTCTTC. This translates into CASSIDLSPRDIYNEQFF.

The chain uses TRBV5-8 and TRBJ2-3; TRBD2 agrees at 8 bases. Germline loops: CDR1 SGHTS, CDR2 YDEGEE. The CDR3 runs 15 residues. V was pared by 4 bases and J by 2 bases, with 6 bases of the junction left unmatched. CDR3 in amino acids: CASSPGTRITDTQYF. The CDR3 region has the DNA TGTGCCAGCAGCCCTGGGACTAGAATCACAGATACGCAGTATTTT.

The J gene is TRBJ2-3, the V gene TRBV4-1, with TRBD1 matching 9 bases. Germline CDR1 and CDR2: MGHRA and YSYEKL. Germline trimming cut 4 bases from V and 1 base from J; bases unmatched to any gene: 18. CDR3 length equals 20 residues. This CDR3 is CASSPQGSGTGRIGTDTQYF. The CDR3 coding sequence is TGCGCCAGCAGCCCCCAAGGATCCGGGACAGGGAGGATAGGCACAGATACGCAGTATTTT.

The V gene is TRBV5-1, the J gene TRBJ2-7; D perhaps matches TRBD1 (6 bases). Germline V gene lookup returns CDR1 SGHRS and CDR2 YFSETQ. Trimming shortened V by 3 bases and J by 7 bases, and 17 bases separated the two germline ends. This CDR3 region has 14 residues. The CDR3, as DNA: TGCGCCAGCAGCTCGACAGGTGACTACGAGGAGCAGTACTTC. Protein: CASSSTGDYEEQYF.

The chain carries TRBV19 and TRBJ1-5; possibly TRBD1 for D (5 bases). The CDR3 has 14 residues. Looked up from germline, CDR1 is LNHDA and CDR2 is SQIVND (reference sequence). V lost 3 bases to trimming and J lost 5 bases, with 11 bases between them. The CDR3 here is CASSIDHRYQPQHF. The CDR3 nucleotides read TGTGCCAGTAGTATCGATCACAGGTATCAGCCCCAGCATTTT.

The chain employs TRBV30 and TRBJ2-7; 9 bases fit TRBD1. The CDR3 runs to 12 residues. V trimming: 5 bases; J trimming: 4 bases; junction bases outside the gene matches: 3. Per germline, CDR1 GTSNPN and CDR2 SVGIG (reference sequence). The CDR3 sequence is CAWGTGPYEQYF. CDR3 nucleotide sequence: TGTGCCTGGGGGACAGGGCCATACGAGCAGTACTTC.

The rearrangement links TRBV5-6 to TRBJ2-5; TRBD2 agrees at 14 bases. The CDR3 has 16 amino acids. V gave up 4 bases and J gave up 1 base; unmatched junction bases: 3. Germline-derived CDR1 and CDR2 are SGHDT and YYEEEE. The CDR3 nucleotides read TGTGCCAGCAGCCCGACTAGCGGGAGGGCCCAAGAGACCCAGTACTTC. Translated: CASSPTSGRAQETQYF.

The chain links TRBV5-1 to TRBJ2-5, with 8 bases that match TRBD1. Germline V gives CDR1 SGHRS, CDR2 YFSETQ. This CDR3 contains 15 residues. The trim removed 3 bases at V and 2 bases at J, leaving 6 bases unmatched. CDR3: CASSSRTGGQETQYF. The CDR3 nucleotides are TGCGCCAGCAGCTCACGTACAGGGGGACAAGAGACCCAGTACTTC.

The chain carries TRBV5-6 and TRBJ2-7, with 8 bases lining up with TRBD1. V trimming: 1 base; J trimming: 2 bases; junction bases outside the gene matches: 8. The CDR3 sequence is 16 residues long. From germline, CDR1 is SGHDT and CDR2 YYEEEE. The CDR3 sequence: CASSLWPGTGPYEQYF. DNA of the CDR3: TGTGCCAGCAGCTTGTGGCCTGGGACAGGTCCCTACGAGCAGTACTTC.

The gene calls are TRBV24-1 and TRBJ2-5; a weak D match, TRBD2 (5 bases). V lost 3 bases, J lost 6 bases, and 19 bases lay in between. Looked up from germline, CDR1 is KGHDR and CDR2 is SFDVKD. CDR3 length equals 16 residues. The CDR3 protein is CATSDGGESSPKTQYF. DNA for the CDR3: TGTGCCACCAGTGATGGTGGGGAGTCGAGCCCCAAGACCCAGTACTTC.

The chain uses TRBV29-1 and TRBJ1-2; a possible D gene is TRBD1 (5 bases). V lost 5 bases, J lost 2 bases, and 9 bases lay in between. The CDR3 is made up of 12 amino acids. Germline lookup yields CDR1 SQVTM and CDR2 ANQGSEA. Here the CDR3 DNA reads TGCAGCGTTCCGGACACCAACTATGGCTACACCTTC. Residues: CSVPDTNYGYTF.

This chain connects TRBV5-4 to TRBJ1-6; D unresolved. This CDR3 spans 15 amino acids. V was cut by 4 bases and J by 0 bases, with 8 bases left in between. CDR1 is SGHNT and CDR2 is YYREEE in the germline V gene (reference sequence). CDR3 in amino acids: CASSPGGSYNSPLHF. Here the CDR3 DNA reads TGTGCCAGCAGCCCCGGAGGCTCCTATAATTCACCCCTCCACTTT.

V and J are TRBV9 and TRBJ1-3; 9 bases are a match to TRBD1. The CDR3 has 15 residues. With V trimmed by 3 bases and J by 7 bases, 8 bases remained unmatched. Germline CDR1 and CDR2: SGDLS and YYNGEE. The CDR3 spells CASSGGQGFGNTIYF. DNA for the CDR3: TGTGCCAGCAGCGGAGGACAGGGGTTCGGGAACACCATATATTTT.

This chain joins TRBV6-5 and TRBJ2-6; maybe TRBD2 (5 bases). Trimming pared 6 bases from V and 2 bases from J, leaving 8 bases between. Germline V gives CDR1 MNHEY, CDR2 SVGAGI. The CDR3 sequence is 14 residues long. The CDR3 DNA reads TGTGCCAGCAGCCGGGATACTGGGGCCAACGTCCTGACTTTC. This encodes CASSRDTGANVLTF.

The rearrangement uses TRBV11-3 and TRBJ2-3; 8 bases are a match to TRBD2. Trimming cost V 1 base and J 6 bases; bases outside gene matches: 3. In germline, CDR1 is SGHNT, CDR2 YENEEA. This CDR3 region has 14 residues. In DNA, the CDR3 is TGTGCCAGCAGCTTAGGCGGACTAGCTGATACGCAGTATTTT. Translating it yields CASSLGGLADTQYF. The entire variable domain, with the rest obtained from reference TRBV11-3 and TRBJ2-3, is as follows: EAGVVQSPRYKIIEKKQPVAFWCNPISGHNTLYWYLQNLGQGPELLIRYENEEAVDDSQLPKDRFSAERLKGVDSTLKIQPAELGDSAVYLCASSLGGLADTQYFGPGTRLTVL.

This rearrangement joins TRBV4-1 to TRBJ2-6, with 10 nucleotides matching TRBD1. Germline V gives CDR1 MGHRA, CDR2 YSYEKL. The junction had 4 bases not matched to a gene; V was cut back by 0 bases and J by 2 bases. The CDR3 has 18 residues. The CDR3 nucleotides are TGCGCCAGCAGCCAAGAGTCGGACAGGGGGACTGGGGCCAACGTCCTGACTTTC. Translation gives CASSQESDRGTGANVLTF.

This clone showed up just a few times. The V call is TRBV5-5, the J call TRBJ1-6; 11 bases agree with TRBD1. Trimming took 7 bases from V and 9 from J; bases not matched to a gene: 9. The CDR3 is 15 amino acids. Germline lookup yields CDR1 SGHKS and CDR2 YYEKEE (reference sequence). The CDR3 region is CASVEDRGLSSPLHF. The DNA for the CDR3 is TGTGCCAGCGTAGAGGACAGGGGGCTGAGTTCACCCCTCCACTTT. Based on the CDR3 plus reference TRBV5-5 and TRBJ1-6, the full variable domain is DAGVTQSPTHLIKTRGQQVTLRCSPISGHKSVSWYQQVLGQGPQFIFQYYEKEERGRGNFPDRFSARQFPNYSSELNVNALLLGDSALYLCASVEDRGLSSPLHFGNGTRLTVT.

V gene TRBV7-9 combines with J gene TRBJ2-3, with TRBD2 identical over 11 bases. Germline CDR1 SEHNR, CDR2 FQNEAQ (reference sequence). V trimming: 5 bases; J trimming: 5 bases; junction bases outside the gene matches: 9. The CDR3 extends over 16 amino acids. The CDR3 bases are TGTGCCAGCAGCCCCGCCACTAGCGGGAGAATAGATACGCAGTATTTT. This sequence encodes CASSPATSGRIDTQYF.

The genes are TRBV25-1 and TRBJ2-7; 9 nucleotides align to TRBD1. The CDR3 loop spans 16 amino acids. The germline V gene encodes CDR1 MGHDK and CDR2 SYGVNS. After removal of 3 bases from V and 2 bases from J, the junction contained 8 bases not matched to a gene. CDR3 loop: CASSDSDRGRPYEQYF. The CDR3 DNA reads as TGTGCCAGCAGTGATTCGGACAGGGGACGGCCCTACGAGCAGTACTTC.

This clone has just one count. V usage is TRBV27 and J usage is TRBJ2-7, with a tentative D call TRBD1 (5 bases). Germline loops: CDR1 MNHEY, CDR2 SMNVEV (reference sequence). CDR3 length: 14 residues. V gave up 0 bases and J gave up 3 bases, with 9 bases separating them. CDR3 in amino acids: CASSLSLTDYEQYF. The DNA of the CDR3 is TGTGCCAGCAGTTTATCTTTGACAGACTACGAGCAGTACTTC.

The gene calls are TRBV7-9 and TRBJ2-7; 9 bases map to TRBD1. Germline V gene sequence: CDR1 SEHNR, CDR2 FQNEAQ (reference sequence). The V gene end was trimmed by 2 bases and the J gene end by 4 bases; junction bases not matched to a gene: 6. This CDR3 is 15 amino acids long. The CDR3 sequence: CASSLIDRGVYEQYF. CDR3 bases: TGTGCCAGCAGCTTAATCGACAGGGGGGTGTACGAGCAGTACTTC.

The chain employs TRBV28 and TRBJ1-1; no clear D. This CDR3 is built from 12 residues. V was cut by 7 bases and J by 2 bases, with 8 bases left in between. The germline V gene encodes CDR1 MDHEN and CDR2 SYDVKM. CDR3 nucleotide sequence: TGTGCCAGCAAATACGGTAACACTGAAGCTTTCTTT. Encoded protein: CASKYGNTEAFF. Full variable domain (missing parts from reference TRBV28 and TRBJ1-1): DVKVTQSSRYLVKRTGEKVFLECVQDMDHENMFWYRQDPGLGLRLIYFSYDVKMKEKGDIPEGYSVSREKKERFSLILESASTNQTSMYLCASKYGNTEAFFGQGTRLTVV.

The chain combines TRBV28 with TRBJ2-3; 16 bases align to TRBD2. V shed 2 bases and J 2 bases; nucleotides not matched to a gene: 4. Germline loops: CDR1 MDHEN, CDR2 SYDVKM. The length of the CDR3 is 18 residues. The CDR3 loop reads CASSLMGLAGGHTDTQYF. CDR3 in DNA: TGTGCCAGCAGTTTAATGGGACTAGCGGGAGGGCACACAGATACGCAGTATTTT.

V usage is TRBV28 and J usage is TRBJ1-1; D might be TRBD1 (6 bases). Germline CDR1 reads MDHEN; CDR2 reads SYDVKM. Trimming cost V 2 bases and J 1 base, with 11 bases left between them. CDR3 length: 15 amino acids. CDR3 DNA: TGTGCCAGCAGTTTAGGGGGACACCCGAACACTGAAGCTTTCTTT. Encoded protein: CASSLGGHPNTEAFF.